This T cell receptor beta chain emerged from a study of metastatic and nonmetastatic thyroid tumors. Study-level information: Repertoire data that came from the blood and tumor or nodule tissue of malignant and benign thyroid patients were compared.

The study's findings and limits: The reported finding was significantly higher TCR beta diversity in malignant thyroid tumors relative to benign nodules, in blood and tumor.

This clone was detected ten times or more. Antigen: not known. None of the patients had undergone any treatment ahead of thyroid surgery. The CDR3 is 16 residues long. The germline CDR1 and CDR2 sequences are MNHEY and SMNVEV (reference sequence). Trimming took 4 bases from V and 2 from J, leaving 16 bases between them. Per the original methods: It was from CDR3 differences across clinicopathological groups that a distant-metastasis classifier for papillary thyroid cancer was built. Through MiXCR, TCRdb re-clonotyped the PCR reads. TCRdb, not the authors, supplied the V and J calls. The sample comprises some 25,000 clones, about 15% of which are singletons, and 2.5% to 4% rests with the top ten.

The chain carries TRBV27 and TRBJ2-3; D perhaps matches TRBD2 (5 bases). The TCR was taken from a female donor with papillary thyroid cancer or a benign thyroid nodule (not recorded which). Some clones in this sample may be carry-over from other donors' samples. The sequencing sample was made of blood. CDR3 protein: CASSYGFYGNTDTQYF. CDR3 coding DNA: TGTGCCAGCAGTTACGGGTTCTACGGGAACACAGATACGCAGTATTTT.